This TCR beta chain was recorded in a study of blood T cell repertoires in COVID-19 (dated by TCRdb to the early 2020s). Concerning the study at large: Samples covering the acute and convalescent phases of COVID-19 were provided by collaborators in the United States, Italy and Spain. The material from the prospective study consisted of cDNA or gDNA derived from T cells, B-cell-depleted T cells, or PBMCs. Subjects who had been exposed to COVID-19, were actively infected with it, or had recovered from it provided the deeply sampled blood TCRbeta repertoires that made up the dataset. A freely available public database, intended as a resource for researchers studying the immune response to SARS-CoV-2, is where the repertoires were released. The samples were drawn from two sources: the first 160 participants of the ongoing ImmuneRACE study, and approximately 1,300 subjects contributed by 6 global collaborators. Sample metadata almost always included a de-identified subject ID, COVID-19 status, age in years and sex. Where HLA class I and class II types were available, the types were taken from metadata supplied by the sample provider, not from assay-based typing. General study outcomes and caveats: How much clinical and demographic metadata was included differed by source and by participant, and the metadata was provided uncurated.

Enrolling through a virtual design, the prospective study's participants ranged in age from roughly 18 to 100 years and lived across some 23 United States geographic areas. In the prospective study, participants were assigned to cohorts based on the clinical history participants reported in a screening survey and a study questionnaire. In the prospective study, mobile phlebotomists collected whole blood, serum and a nasopharyngeal or oropharyngeal swab from each participant. Prospective study participants could optionally give additional blood draws and questionnaires over a roughly two-month period. Prospective study blood samples were shipped either frozen or at room temperature before DNA extraction. TCRbeta CDR3 regions were amplified from genomic DNA using the immunoSEQ Assay, a bias-controlled multiplex PCR. The source study handled its data this way. The number of nucleated cells in each sample was estimated by amplification of reference gene primers within the assay. To quantify the absolute abundance of each unique TCRbeta CDR3 rearrangement, sequence reads were collapsed and filtered. For each sample, productive Simpson clonality was calculated as the square root of Simpson's diversity index across productive rearrangements. As stored in TCRdb, this immuneACCESS dataset retains in-frame rearrangements with V and J assigned. A fraction of the clones does not appear; measured against another copy, unresolved V genes explain less than half of the discrepancy, and the remainder lacks a known reason. V and J calls plus clone size are reproduced from that table; the DNA served to infer D and trimming. The table for this sample lists a few hundred thousand clones; roughly 88% of them were counted only once. Jointly, the top ten make up around 2.5% of the sample.

Via the germline V gene (reference sequence), CDR1 is MNHEY and CDR2 SMNVEV. V is cut by 6 bases and J by 1 base, and the space between the germline ends is 10 bases. The CDR3 runs 15 amino acids, cysteine and phenylalanine included. The kept DNA is CDR3 alone, 45 bases in frame from the first base. Comments on this clone: The specificity of this receptor is unknown. Base qualities are missing; no much larger clone stands one base away.

What was sequenced was PBMCs or T cells enriched from blood (not recorded which). The V gene is TRBV27 and the J gene is TRBJ1-6; a tentative D call is TRBD1 (5 bases match). The TCR sequence derives from a woman between 40 and 55 years old with acute COVID-19. The nucleotide sequence is TGTGCCAGCAGATCCTCAGGGTCCTATAATTCACCCCTCCACTTT. Translated, this is CASRSSGSYNSPLHF.